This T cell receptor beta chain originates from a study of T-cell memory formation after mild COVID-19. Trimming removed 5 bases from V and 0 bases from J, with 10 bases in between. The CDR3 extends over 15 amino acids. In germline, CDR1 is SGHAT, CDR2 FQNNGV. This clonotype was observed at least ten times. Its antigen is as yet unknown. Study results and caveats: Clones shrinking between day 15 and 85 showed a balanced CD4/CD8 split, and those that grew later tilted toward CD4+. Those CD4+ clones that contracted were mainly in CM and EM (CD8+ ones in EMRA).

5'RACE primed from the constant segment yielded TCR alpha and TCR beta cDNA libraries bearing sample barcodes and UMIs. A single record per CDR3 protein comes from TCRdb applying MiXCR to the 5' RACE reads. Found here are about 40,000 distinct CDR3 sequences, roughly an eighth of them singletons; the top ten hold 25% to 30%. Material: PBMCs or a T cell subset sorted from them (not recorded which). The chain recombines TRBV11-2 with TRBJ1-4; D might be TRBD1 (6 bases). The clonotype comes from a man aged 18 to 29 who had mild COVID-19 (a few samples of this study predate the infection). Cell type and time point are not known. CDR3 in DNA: TGTGCCAGCAGCGGAGGGGGTCCAACTAATGAAAAACTGTTTTTT. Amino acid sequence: CASSGGGPTNEKLFF.